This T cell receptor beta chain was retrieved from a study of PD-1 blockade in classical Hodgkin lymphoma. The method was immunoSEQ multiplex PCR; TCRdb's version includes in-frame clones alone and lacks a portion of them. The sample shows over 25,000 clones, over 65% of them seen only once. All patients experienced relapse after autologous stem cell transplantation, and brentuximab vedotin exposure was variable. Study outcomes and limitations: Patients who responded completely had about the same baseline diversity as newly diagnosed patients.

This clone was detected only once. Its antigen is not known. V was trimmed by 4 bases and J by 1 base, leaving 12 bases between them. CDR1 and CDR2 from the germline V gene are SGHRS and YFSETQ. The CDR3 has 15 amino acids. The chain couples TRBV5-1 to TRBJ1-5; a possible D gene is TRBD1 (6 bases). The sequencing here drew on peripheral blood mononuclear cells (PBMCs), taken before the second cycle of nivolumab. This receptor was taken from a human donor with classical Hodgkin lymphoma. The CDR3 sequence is CASSRLGGSNQPQHF. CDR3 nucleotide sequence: TGCGCCAGCAGCCGCTTAGGGGGGAGCAATCAGCCCCAGCATTTT.